This TCR beta chain is drawn from a study of control samples from healthy donors and cancer patients. The CDR3 totals 15 residues. V was clipped by 2 bases and J by 4 bases; unmatched bases: 6. From germline, CDR1 is SNHLY and CDR2 FYNNEI. Clones were sequenced by immunoSEQ multiplex PCR, and TCRdb holds only the in-frame ones, with some missing. The table has about 100,000 clones, 85% seen once. The clonotype was recovered from a man under 40 in good health. The chain links TRBV2 to TRBJ2-7, with 9 bases aligning to TRBD2. Sequencing used blood. The CDR3 spells CASSELGSGGYEQYF. The CDR3 region has the DNA TGTGCCAGCAGTGAACTCGGTAGCGGGGGTTACGAGCAGTACTTC.